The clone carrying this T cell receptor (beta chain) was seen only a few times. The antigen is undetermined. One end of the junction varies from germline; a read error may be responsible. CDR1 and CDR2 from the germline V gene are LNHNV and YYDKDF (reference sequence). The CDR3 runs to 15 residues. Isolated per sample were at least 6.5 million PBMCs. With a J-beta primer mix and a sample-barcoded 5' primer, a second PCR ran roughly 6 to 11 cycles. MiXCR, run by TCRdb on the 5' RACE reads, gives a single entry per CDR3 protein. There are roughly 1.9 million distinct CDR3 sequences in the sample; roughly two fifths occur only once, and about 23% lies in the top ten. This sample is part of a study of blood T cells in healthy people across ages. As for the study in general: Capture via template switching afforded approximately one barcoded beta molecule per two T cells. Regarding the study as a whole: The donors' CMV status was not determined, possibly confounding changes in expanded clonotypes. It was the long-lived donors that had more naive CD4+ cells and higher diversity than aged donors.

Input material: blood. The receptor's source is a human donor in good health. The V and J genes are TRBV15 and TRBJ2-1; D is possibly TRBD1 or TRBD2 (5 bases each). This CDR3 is CATSRDSSGTAERFF. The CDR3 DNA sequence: TGTGCCACCAGCAGAGATTCCTCCGGGACCGCCGAGCGGTTCTTC.